The sample holds a few counts of the clone carrying this T cell receptor (beta chain). Its antigen is as yet unknown. This CDR3 has 13 amino acids. V shed 1 base, J shed 11 bases, and the junction held 7 bases outside the gene matches. Germline V CDR1 and CDR2: LGHDT, YNNKEL (reference sequence). Time point noted: newly diagnosed GD, antithyroid drugs for less than 3 months. Extracted PBMC RNA gave rise to the TCR library. The data belong to a study of regulatory T cells in long-lasting Graves disease. Library construction for TCR beta used iRepertoire HTBI primers and Arm-PCR of CDR3 regions. A single record per CDR3 protein comes from TCRdb applying MiXCR to the multiplex PCR reads. This sample yields approximately 460,000 distinct CDR3 sequences, of which about a sixth are seen a single time; roughly a tenth belongs to the top ten. Findings and caveats of the study: A reduction in accuracy may have resulted from the small sample size.

These data also featured in a second study, about T cells in Graves' hyperthyroidism and ophthalmopathy. That work states: First-round RT-PCR with HTBI primers amplified the TCR CDR3 region.

The gene calls are TRBV3-1 and TRBJ1-1; TRBD1 matches 7 bases. This specimen was peripheral blood mononuclear cells (PBMCs), taken at new diagnosis, from a patient treated with antithyroid drugs. The TCR originated in a young woman with Graves disease. The CDR3 loop is CASSQGQGPGAFF. In DNA, the CDR3 is TGTGCCAGCAGCCAAGGACAGGGACCCGGGGCTTTCTTT.